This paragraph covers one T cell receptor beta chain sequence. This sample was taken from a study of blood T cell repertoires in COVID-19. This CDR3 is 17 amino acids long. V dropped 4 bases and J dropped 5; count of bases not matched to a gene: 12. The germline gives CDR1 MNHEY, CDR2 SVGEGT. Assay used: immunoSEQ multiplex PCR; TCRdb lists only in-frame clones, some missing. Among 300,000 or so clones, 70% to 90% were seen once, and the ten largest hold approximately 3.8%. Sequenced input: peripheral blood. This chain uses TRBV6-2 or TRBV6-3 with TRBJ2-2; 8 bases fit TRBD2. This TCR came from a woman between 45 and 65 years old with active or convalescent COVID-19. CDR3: CASSLRDGRAGTGELFF. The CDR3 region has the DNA TGTGCCAGCAGTTTACGAGACGGGAGGGCGGGAACCGGGGAGCTGTTTTTT.